Listed below are T cell receptor beta chains from one sample, sequenced in a study of control samples from healthy donors and cancer patients. Some clones are missing from TCRdb's copy, which holds only in-frame ones; the method was immunoSEQ multiplex PCR. The repertoire consists of just under 150,000 clones, with 75% to 95% occurring once and the leading ten covering 3% to 3.5%. The sample comprised blood. These receptors were taken from a man aged 30-40 years in good health. Each CDR3 is given with its conserved first and last residue. The order of the fields is V gene, clone size, J gene, D gene, CDR3 protein, CDR3 DNA. A D gene is named only where the DNA matches it firmly. A row's size may be missing; if present it is once, few, many or a size class.

TRBV7-9	once	TRBJ2-1	TRBD2	CASSLPAGTYNEQFF	TGTGCCAGCAGCTTACCAGCGGGGACTTACAATGAGCAGTTCTTC
TRBV12-5	-	TRBJ1-2	-	CASAEGPADYGYTF	TGTGCTAGTGCTGAGGGGCCGGCGGACTATGGCTACACCTTC
TRBV2	once	TRBJ2-7	TRBD1	CASSEGQGSNEQYF	TGTGCCAGCAGTGAGGGACAGGGTTCGAACGAGCAGTACTTC
TRBV27	once	TRBJ2-1	TRBD2	CASSPTPTSRQFF	TGTGCCAGCAGTCCCACCCCGACTAGCAGGCAGTTCTTC
TRBV14	-	TRBJ1-2	-	CASSQAQGNGYTF	TGTGCCAGCAGCCAAGCGCAGGGGAATGGCTACACCTTC
TRBV27	-	TRBJ1-2	-	CASGSLGRAYGYTF	TGTGCCAGCGGGTCCCTCGGACGGGCCTATGGCTACACCTTC
TRBV5-1	-	TRBJ1-1	-	CASSKGWTNTEAFF	TGCGCCAGCAGCAAAGGGTGGACGAACACTGAAGCTTTCTTT
TRBV7-9	-	TRBJ1-4	-	CASSPDPGVNEKLFF	TGTGCCAGCAGCCCTGATCCAGGGGTTAATGAAAAACTGTTTTTT
TRBV4-1	-	TRBJ1-2	-	CASTGILNYGYTF	TGCGCCAGCACAGGGATCTTGAACTATGGCTACACCTTC
TRBV27	-	TRBJ2-7	-	CASSPTGYEQYF	TGTGCCAGCAGCCCTACAGGCTACGAGCAGTACTTC
TRBV13	once	TRBJ2-7	TRBD2	CASSLSGGAGDEQYF	TGTGCCAGCAGCTTATCCGGGGGGGCCGGGGACGAGCAGTACTTC
TRBV27	-	TRBJ1-6	-	CASRPSSRSSSYNSPLHF	TGTGCCAGCAGACCCTCTTCCCGGTCGAGCTCCTATAATTCACCCCTCCACTTT
TRBV5-4	once	TRBJ2-2	-	CASSIIPQNTGELFF	TGTGCCAGCAGCATAATCCCACAAAACACCGGGGAGCTGTTTTTT
TRBV3-1/TRBV3-2	-	TRBJ1-1	-	CASSQDPTDGNTEAFF	TGTGCCAGCAGCCAAGATCCAACGGACGGTAACACTGAAGCTTTCTTT
TRBV10-1	-	TRBJ2-1	TRBD1	CASSVGTGHYNEQFF	TGCGCCAGCAGTGTTGGGACAGGGCACTACAATGAGCAGTTCTTC
TRBV13	-	TRBJ2-7	TRBD2	CASSKEARGVSYEQYF	TGTGCCAGCAGCAAAGAGGCCCGGGGGGTCTCCTACGAGCAGTACTTC
TRBV7-9	-	TRBJ2-2	TRBD2	CASSLAAGGSTGELFF	TGTGCCAGCAGCTTAGCGGCGGGGGGAAGCACCGGGGAGCTGTTTTTT
TRBV6-5	once	TRBJ1-1	-	CASSYAQNTEAFF	TGTGCCAGCAGTTATGCCCAGAACACTGAAGCTTTCTTT
TRBV12-2	-	TRBJ1-3	-	CASRYTPGPRSSGNTIYF	TGTGCAAGTCGTTATACTCCGGGACCCCGGAGCTCTGGAAACACCATATATTTT